This T cell receptor beta chain appears in the sequencing data of a study of T cells after yellow fever vaccination. The CDR3 extends over 14 amino acids. CDR1 is LNHNV, CDR2 YYDKDF, per germline (reference sequence). Trimming left V 0 bases short and J 8 bases short, with 11 bases between. From the 5' RACE reads, TCRdb called clonotypes with MiXCR, one entry per CDR3 protein. Here the sample spans hundreds of thousands of distinct CDR3 sequences, 3% to 4.5% being singletons. This clonotype was found a few times. The sequence was obtained from a man younger than 35 who received the YFV17D yellow fever vaccine. The gene calls are TRBV15 and TRBJ2-1; D call uncertain. This specimen consisted of PBMCs, obtained on the day of the yellow fever booster vaccination. The CDR3 reads CATSRDSRFDEQFF. In nucleotides, the CDR3 is TGTGCCACCAGCAGAGATTCCAGGTTCGATGAGCAGTTCTTC. The variable domain in full, completed from reference TRBV15 and TRBJ2-1, reads DAMVIQNPRYQVTQFGKPVTLSCSQTLNHNVMYWYQQKSSQAPKLLFHYYDKDFNNEADTPDNFQSRRPNTSFCFLDIRSPGLGDTAMYLCATSRDSRFDEQFFGPGTRLTVL.